This T cell receptor (beta chain) stems from a study of T cell repertoires in cytomegalovirus infection. At the level of the study: CMV infection together with matching HLA type was indicated by public TCR beta signatures. Study-wide points: Individuals carrying CMV plus the relevant HLA were identified by cumulative frequency of public TCR beta families. The ex vivo response showed dominance by HLA-C-restricted CMV-specific TCR beta clonotypes.

This CDR3 has 14 amino acids. V gave up 7 bases and J gave up 6 bases; unmatched junction bases: 10. This clonotype was seen many times. Its target is not known. TCRdb ran MiXCR on the reads and lists one entry per CDR3 protein. The sample has roughly 300,000 distinct CDR3 sequences; 9.5% are singletons. Sequencing was carried out using PBMCs. The TCR was taken from a human donor in good health (CMV status not recorded). Some clones in this sample may be carry-over from other donors' samples. The J gene is TRBJ1-1, the V gene TRBV12-3 or TRBV12-4, with 8 bases matching TRBD1. The CDR3 coding sequence is TGTGCCAGCAAGCTAGGACAGGGCACCCCTGAAGCTTTCTTT. Protein sequence: CASKLGQGTPEAFF.